In its sample, the clone carrying this TCR beta chain was seen a few times. Its matching antigen is unknown. After removal of 3 bases from V and 8 bases from J, the junction contained 13 bases not matched to a gene. Germline V gene lookup returns CDR1 GTSNPN and CDR2 SVGIG (reference sequence). The CDR3 runs 16 residues. The data stem from a study of T cell repertoires in cytomegalovirus infection. TCRdb fed the reads into MiXCR, producing one record per CDR3 protein. The repertoire holds some 120,000 distinct CDR3 sequences, with around 10% as singletons. The source is a human donor in good health (CMV status not recorded). Some clones in this sample may be carry-over from other donors' samples. The V and J genes are TRBV30 and TRBJ2-1; 10 bases fit TRBD1. Sample: PBMCs, sequenced either directly or after in vitro stimulation (not recorded which). The CDR3 region has the DNA TGTGCCTGGAGCGACCTGGGGACAGGGGTTCGGGATGAGCAGTTCTTC. Protein product: CAWSDLGTGVRDEQFF.